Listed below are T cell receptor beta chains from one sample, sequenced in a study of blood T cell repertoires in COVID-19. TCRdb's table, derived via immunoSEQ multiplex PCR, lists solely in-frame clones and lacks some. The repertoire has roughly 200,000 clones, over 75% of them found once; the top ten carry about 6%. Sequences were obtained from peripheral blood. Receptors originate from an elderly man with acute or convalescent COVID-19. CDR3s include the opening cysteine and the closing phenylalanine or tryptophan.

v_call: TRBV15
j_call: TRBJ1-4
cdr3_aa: CATSTDVAEKLFF

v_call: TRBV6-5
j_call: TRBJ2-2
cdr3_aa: CASSSRTGENTGELFF

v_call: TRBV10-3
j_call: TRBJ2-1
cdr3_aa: CAISGEQGMGNEQFF

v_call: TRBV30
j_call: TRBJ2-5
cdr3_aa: CAWSYGGAQETQYF

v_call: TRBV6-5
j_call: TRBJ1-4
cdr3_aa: CASSPRLGLGKLFF

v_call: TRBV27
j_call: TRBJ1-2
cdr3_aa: CASSPQTSLGQVYGYTF

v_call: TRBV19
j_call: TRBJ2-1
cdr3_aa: CASSPWGQTYNEQFF

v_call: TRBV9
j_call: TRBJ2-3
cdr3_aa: CASTRDGDGTDTQYF

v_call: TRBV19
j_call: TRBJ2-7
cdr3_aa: CASSSASSGSYEQYF

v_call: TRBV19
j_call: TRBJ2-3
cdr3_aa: CASSELGKDTQYF

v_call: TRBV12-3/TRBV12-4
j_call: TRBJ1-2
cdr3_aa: CASSLGGSGYTF

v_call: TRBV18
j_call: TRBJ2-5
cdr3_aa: CASSPQRQRQETQYF

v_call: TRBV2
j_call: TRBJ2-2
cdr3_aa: CASSEGPTGRTGELFF

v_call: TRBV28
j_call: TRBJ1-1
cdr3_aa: CASTRERRAFF

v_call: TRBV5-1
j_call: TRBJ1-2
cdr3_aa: CASSTGQGRHYGYTF

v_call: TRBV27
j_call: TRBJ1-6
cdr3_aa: CASSLGGTVNSPLHF

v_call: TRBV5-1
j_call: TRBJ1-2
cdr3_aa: CASSAQTGRNYGYTF

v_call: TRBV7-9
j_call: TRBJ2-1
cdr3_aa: CASSLADNEQFF

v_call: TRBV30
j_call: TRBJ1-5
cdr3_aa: CAWSVAASGSNQPQHF

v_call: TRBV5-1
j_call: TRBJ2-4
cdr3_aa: CASSAEGLLSLQYF

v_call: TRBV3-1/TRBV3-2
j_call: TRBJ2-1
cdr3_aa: CASSQAYRFYNEQFF

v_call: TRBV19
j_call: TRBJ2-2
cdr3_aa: CASSAAGGWPGELFF

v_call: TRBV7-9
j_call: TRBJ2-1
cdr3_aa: CASNPFPQVSYNEQFF

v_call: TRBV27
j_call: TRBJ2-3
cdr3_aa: CASSLGQGTDTQYF

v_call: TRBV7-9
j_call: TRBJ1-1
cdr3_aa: CASSLESHRKTFF

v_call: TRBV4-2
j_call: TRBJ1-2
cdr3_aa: CASSQGGTGERGYTF

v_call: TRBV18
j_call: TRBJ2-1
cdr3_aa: CASSPSSSGGNNEQFF